The rows below give T cell receptor beta chains drawn from one sample of a study of T-cell memory formation after mild COVID-19. Using its own MiXCR run on the 5' RACE reads, TCRdb lists one record per CDR3 protein. This table holds 120,000 to 150,000 distinct CDR3 sequences, around 14% found once. Sequencing was performed on PBMCs or a T cell subset sorted from them (not recorded which). The receptors here all came from an adult woman who had mild COVID-19 (a few samples of this study predate the infection). Cell type and time point are not known. Both conserved end residues are part of each CDR3. A D gene is named only where the DNA matches it firmly. Some rows mark clone size as missing; the rest say once, few, many or name a class of expanded clone.

len: 17
abundance: few
v_gene: TRBV7-9
j_gene: TRBJ2-3
d_gene: TRBD2
CDR3aa: CASSSPPLAGVGDTQYF
CDR3nt: TGTGCCAGCAGCTCCCCTCCCCTAGCGGGAGTTGGAGATACGCAGTATTTT

len: 17
abundance: few
v_gene: TRBV9
j_gene: TRBJ1-4
d_gene: -
CDR3aa: CASSSAGGSRGNEKLFF
CDR3nt: TGTGCCAGCAGTTCAGCTGGTGGCTCGAGAGGGAATGAAAAACTGTTTTTT

len: 13
abundance: -
v_gene: TRBV24-1
j_gene: TRBJ2-2
d_gene: TRBD1
CDR3aa: CATSPGGIGELFF
CDR3nt: TGTGCCACCAGTCCAGGGGGCATCGGGGAGCTGTTTTTT

len: 14
abundance: -
v_gene: TRBV12-3/TRBV12-4
j_gene: TRBJ2-5
d_gene: TRBD2
CDR3aa: CASRKRGGQETQYF
CDR3nt: TGTGCCAGCAGGAAGCGGGGGGGTCAAGAGACCCAGTACTTC

len: 18
abundance: -
v_gene: TRBV7-8
j_gene: TRBJ2-1
d_gene: TRBD2
CDR3aa: CASSLGLAGEWAYNEQFF
CDR3nt: TGTGCCAGCAGCTTAGGACTAGCGGGAGAGTGGGCCTACAATGAGCAGTTCTTC

len: 15
abundance: -
v_gene: TRBV5-6
j_gene: TRBJ1-2
d_gene: -
CDR3aa: CASSFGRATVYGYTF
CDR3nt: TGTGCCAGCAGCTTCGGACGGGCGACCGTATATGGCTACACCTTC

len: 15
abundance: few
v_gene: TRBV12-3/TRBV12-4
j_gene: TRBJ2-4
d_gene: -
CDR3aa: CASSPPDTAKNIQYF
CDR3nt: TGTGCCAGCAGTCCACCGGACACCGCCAAAAACATTCAGTACTTC

len: 13
abundance: many
v_gene: TRBV5-1
j_gene: TRBJ2-5
d_gene: -
CDR3aa: CASSWGPQETQYF
CDR3nt: TGCGCCAGCAGCTGGGGGCCCCAAGAGACCCAGTACTTC

len: 15
abundance: few
v_gene: TRBV24-1
j_gene: TRBJ2-7
d_gene: TRBD2
CDR3aa: CATSAPTSGTYEQYF
CDR3nt: TGTGCCACCAGTGCCCCGACTAGCGGGACCTACGAGCAGTACTTC

len: 18
abundance: -
v_gene: TRBV4-2
j_gene: TRBJ2-3
d_gene: TRBD2
CDR3aa: CASSHAGLAGERTDTQYF
CDR3nt: TGTGCCAGCAGCCACGCCGGACTAGCGGGAGAACGGACAGATACGCAGTATTTT

len: 13
abundance: few
v_gene: TRBV29-1
j_gene: TRBJ2-1
d_gene: -
CDR3aa: CSSLTGPYNEQFF
CDR3nt: TGCAGCTCACTGACTGGCCCTTACAATGAGCAGTTCTTC